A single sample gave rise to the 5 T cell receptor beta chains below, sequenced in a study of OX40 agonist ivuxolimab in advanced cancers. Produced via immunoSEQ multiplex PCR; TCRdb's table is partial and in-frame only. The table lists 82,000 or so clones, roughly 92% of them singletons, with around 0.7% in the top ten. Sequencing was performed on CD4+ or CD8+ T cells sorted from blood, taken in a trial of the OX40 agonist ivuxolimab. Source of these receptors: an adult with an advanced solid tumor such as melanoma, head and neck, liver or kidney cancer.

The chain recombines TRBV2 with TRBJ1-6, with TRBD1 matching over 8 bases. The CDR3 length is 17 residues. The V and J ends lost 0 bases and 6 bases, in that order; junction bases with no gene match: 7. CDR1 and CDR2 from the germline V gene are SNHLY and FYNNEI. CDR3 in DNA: TGTGCCAGCAGTGAAGCGAAAGGACAGGGTTTTAATTCACCCCTCCACTTT. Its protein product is CASSEAKGQGFNSPLHF.

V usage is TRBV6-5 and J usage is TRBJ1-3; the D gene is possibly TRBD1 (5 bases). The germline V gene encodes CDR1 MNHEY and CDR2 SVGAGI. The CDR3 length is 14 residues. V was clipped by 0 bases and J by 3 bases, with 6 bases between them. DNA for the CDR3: TGTGCCAGCAGTTACTCAGGGGTTGGAAACACCATATATTTT. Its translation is CASSYSGVGNTIYF.

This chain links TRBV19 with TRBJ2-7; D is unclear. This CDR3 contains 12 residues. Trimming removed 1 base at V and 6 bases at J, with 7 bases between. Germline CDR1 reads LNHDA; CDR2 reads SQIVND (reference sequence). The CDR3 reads CASSIAKGEQYF. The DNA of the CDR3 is TGTGCCAGTAGTATAGCCAAGGGCGAGCAGTACTTC.

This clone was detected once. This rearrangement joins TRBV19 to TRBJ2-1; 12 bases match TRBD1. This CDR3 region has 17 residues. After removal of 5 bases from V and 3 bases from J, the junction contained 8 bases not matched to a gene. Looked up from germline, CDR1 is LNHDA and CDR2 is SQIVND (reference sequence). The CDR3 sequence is CASSWRDRGQNYNEQFF. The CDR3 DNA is TGTGCCAGTAGTTGGAGGGACAGGGGGCAAAACTACAATGAGCAGTTCTTC.

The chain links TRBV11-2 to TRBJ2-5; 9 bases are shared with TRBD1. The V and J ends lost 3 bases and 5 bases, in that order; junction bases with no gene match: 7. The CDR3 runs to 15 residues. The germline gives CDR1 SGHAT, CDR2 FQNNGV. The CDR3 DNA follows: TGTGCCAGCAGCTTCTCAACAGGGGGCCTGGAGACCCAGTACTTC. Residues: CASSFSTGGLETQYF.